Described below is a single T cell receptor beta chain sequence and its context. The sample belongs to a study of blood T cell repertoires in COVID-19. Overall study: The origin of the acute and convalescent COVID-19 samples was the United States, Italy and Spain. PBMCs, B-cell-depleted T cells, or T cells provided the cDNA or gDNA that made up the material.

The germline V and J ends were trimmed by 3 bases and 4 bases, with 12 bases remaining between them. The germline V gene encodes CDR1 MNHEY and CDR2 SVGEGT. The CDR3 spans 14 residues. The authors' processing: Cell counts per sample came from amplifying reference gene primers. Generated by immunoSEQ multiplex PCR, the TCRdb table keeps only in-frame clones and is missing some. For V, J and clone size, that table is used; D and trimming come from the DNA. The sample shows some 110,000 clones, around nine tenths of them seen only once. The sample comprised peripheral blood. This clonotype was sampled from a human donor with active COVID-19. The donor label of this sample is uncertain. The chain uses TRBV6-2 or TRBV6-3 and TRBJ1-1; D is unresolved. The CDR3 loop reads CASSYLRVSTEAFF. DNA of the CDR3: TGTGCCAGCAGTTATCTGAGGGTGAGCACTGAAGCTTTCTTT.